The 10 T cell receptor beta chains reported below all come from one sample, sequenced in a study of radiation and T cells in renal cell carcinoma. The repertoire was sequenced with immunoSEQ multiplex PCR; TCRdb's copy has only in-frame clones and lacks some. The sample holds 150,000 to 160,000 clones; roughly 87% are singletons and the top ten take 10% to 15%. Time point of the sample: blood 2 weeks post-SBRT. Treatment denoted: 15 Gy SBRT to primary tumor, nephrectomy 4 weeks later. This specimen was blood, taken from a patient whose treatment included radiotherapy and nephrectomy. The receptors stem from a woman in her 50s with renal cell carcinoma.

This sequence joins TRBV15 and TRBJ1-2; D remains unclear. The V and J ends lost 0 bases and 4 bases respectively, with 12 bases between them. This CDR3 has 15 residues. Germline CDR1 LNHNV, CDR2 YYDKDF (reference sequence). CDR3 in amino acids: CATSRDPRLSYGYTF. The CDR3 DNA reads as TGTGCCACCAGCAGAGATCCTAGACTAAGCTATGGCTACACCTTC.

The V gene is TRBV7-9, the J gene TRBJ1-2, with D perhaps matching TRBD1 (6 bases). Germline V gives CDR1 SEHNR, CDR2 FQNEAQ (reference sequence). V lost 6 bases, J lost 7 bases, and 27 bases lay in between. This CDR3 spans 17 amino acids. The CDR3 DNA follows: TGTGCCAGCAGTGCGACCGGGACACGAATACTACTGGTTGGCTACACCTTC. Translation: CASSATGTRILLVGYTF.

The V and J genes are TRBV14 and TRBJ2-5; D not resolved. V dropped 4 bases and J dropped 6 bases, with 9 bases sitting between them. Germline assignment: CDR1 SGHDN and CDR2 FVKESK. The length of the CDR3 is 12 residues. The CDR3 sequence: CASSLTRKTQYF. The DNA of the CDR3 is TGTGCCAGCAGCCTTACCCGGAAGACCCAGTACTTC.

The sample holds one count of this clone. The J gene is TRBJ1-5, the V gene TRBV6-6; D gene unclear. This CDR3 contains 14 residues. The germline CDR1 and CDR2 sequences are MNHNY and SVGAGI (reference sequence). Deletions cut 6 bases from V and 7 bases from J, with 16 bases between. The CDR3 DNA is TGTGCCAGCAGCCCCTCTGGGAGAAACCAGCCCCAGCATTTT. Residues: CASSPSGRNQPQHF.

The rearrangement uses TRBV5-5 and TRBJ1-2; no firm D call. The V end lost 4 bases, the J end lost 8 bases, and 15 bases lay between the germline ends. The CDR3 has 13 residues. CDR1 and CDR2 (germline): SGHKS, YYEKEE (reference sequence). The CDR3 region is CASSLEGRGGYTF. The CDR3 DNA reads TGTGCCAGCAGCCTGGAGGGCCGGGGAGGCTACACCTTC.

This sequence joins TRBV5-4 and TRBJ2-3, with a weak D call TRBD1 (6 bases). The ends were cut back, 4 bases at V and 0 bases at J, with 9 bases in the middle. Germline CDR1 and CDR2: SGHNT and YYREEE (reference sequence). The CDR3 contains 14 residues. The CDR3 DNA follows: TGTGCCAGCAGCGAGGACAGTAGCACAGATACGCAGTATTTT. It encodes CASSEDSSTDTQYF. Full variable domain (remainder filled in from reference TRBV5-4 and TRBJ2-3): ETGVTQSPTHLIKTRGQQVTLRCSSQSGHNTVSWYQQALGQGPQFIFQYYREEENGRGNFPPRFSGLQFPNYSSELNVNALELDDSALYLCASSEDSSTDTQYFGPGTRLTVL.

This clone was counted once. The chain recombines TRBV2 with TRBJ1-5, with D possibly TRBD1 on 5 matching bases. This CDR3 has 16 amino acids. Germline V CDR1 and CDR2: SNHLY, FYNNEI. The V end lost 6 bases, the J end lost 0 bases, and 15 bases lay between the germline ends. CDR3 amino acids: CASSGTGGYSNQPQHF. The CDR3 DNA reads TGTGCCAGCAGCGGGACCGGCGGTTATAGCAATCAGCCCCAGCATTTT.

The rearrangement links TRBV6-6 to TRBJ1-2, with 9 bases identical to TRBD1. This CDR3 comprises 14 residues. Trimming at V came to 5 bases and at J to 5 bases, leaving 6 bases not matched to a gene. Germline loops: CDR1 MNHNY, CDR2 SVGAGI (reference sequence). The CDR3 bases are TGTGCCAGCAGTACCAAGGGACAGGGTTATGGCTACACCTTC. Translated, it gives CASSTKGQGYGYTF.

The V and J genes are TRBV4-2 and TRBJ2-1, with TRBD2 identical over 8 bases. The V segment lost 0 bases and the J segment 7 bases; nucleotides outside the gene matches: 14. The CDR3 covers 18 residues. From germline, CDR1 is LGHNA and CDR2 YNFKEQ. The CDR3 bases are TGTGCCAGCAGCCAAGAGGGGAACGGGGGGGCCGAATGGAATGAGCAGTTCTTC. Translating gives CASSQEGNGGAEWNEQFF.

The V gene is TRBV6-1, the J gene TRBJ2-5; 11 bases are shared with TRBD2. V gave up 3 bases and J gave up 5 bases; unmatched junction bases: 8. The CDR3 sequence is 16 residues long. CDR1 is MNHNS, CDR2 SASEGT, per germline. CDR3 coding DNA: TGTGCCAGCAGTGAGACTACTAGCGGGGGCACCGAGACCCAGTACTTC. It specifies CASSETTSGGTETQYF.